This TCR beta chain stems from a study of blood T cell repertoires in COVID-19. Study context: Both acute and convalescent COVID-19 samples were obtained from the United States, Italy and Spain. T cells, B-cell-depleted T cells, or PBMCs supplied cDNA or gDNA.

Original analysis: Estimation of nucleated cell counts relied on the amplification of reference gene primers. Sequenced by immunoSEQ multiplex PCR; TCRdb stores in-frame clones only, minus some. D and trimming come from the DNA, and the V and J calls and clone size come from that table. The sample lists approximately 70,000 clones; more than 90% were seen once. Germline-derived CDR1 and CDR2 are MNHEY and SMNVEV (reference sequence). With 9 bases removed from V and 1 base from J, the gap between germline ends came to 11 bases. The CDR3 runs to 13 residues. The receptor's source is a human donor with active COVID-19. The donor label of this sample is uncertain. The sequencing sample was made of peripheral blood. The chain recombines TRBV27 with TRBJ2-3; weak D call: TRBD1 (6 bases). The CDR3 DNA follows: TGTGCCAGTCAGGGGAGTGGCACAGATACGCAGTATTTT. Translating gives CASQGSGTDTQYF.